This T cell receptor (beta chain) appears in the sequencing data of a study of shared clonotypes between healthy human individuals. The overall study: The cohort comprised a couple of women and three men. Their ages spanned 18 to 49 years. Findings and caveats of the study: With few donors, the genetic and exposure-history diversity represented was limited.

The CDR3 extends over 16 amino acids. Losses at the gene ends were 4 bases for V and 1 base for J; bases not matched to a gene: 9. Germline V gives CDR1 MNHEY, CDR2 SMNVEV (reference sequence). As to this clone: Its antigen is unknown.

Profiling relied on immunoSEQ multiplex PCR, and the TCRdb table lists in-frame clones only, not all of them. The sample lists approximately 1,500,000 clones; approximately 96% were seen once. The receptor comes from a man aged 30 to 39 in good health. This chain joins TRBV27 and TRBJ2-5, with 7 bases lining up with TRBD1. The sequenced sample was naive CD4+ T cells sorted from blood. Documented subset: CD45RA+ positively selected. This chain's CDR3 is CASSSKGAPFQETQYF. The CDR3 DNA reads TGTGCCAGCAGTTCAAAGGGGGCGCCCTTCCAAGAGACCCAGTACTTC.